The rows below give T cell receptor beta chains drawn from one sample of a study of OX40 agonist ivuxolimab in advanced cancers. TCRdb's table, derived via immunoSEQ multiplex PCR, lists solely in-frame clones and lacks some. Among more than 85,000 clones listed, 90% to 95% were seen once. Sample: CD4+ or CD8+ T cells sorted from blood, taken in a trial of the OX40 agonist ivuxolimab. Every receptor here comes from an adult with an advanced solid tumor such as melanoma, head and neck, liver or kidney cancer. The CDR3 runs from the conserved cysteine through the conserved F or W. D genes are given only for firm matches. The size of a clone is reported for some rows only, either as once, few or many, or as a class for expanded clones.

clone size	D gene	V gene	J gene	CDR3 protein	CDR3 DNA
few	-	TRBV7-2	TRBJ2-7	CASSSGVLGQYF	TGTGCCAGCAGCTCCGGGGTCCTCGGGCAGTACTTC
-	-	TRBV4-1	TRBJ2-3	CASSQDPVGRSTDTQYF	TGCGCCAGCAGCCAAGATCCTGTCGGAAGAAGCACAGATACGCAGTATTTT
once	-	TRBV30	TRBJ2-5	CAWSTTAGGRGTQYF	TGTGCCTGGAGCACAACCGCCGGCGGTCGAGGGACCCAGTACTTC
-	TRBD2	TRBV28	TRBJ2-3	CASIKAGTSGSTDTQYF	TGTGCCAGCATCAAGGCCGGGACTAGCGGGAGCACAGATACGCAGTATTTT
-	TRBD1	TRBV19	TRBJ2-7	CASSIVGDRPYEQYF	TGTGCCAGTAGTATAGTCGGGGACAGGCCTTACGAGCAGTACTTC
-	-	TRBV18	TRBJ2-5	CASSPPAGIQETQYF	TGTGCCAGCTCACCACCGGCGGGTATCCAAGAGACCCAGTACTTC
-	TRBD2	TRBV7-2	TRBJ2-1	CASSLAFSGRAYNEQFF	TGTGCCAGCAGCTTGGCGTTTAGCGGGAGGGCATACAATGAGCAGTTCTTC
-	-	TRBV9	TRBJ2-5	CASSPSVREETQYF	TGTGCCAGCAGCCCATCGGTCAGGGAAGAGACCCAGTACTTC
-	TRBD1	TRBV7-2	TRBJ2-7	CASSLNWDSSYEQYF	TGTGCCAGCAGCTTAAATTGGGACAGCTCCTACGAGCAGTACTTC
-	-	TRBV19	TRBJ2-1	CASSRGFRWNEQFF	TGTGCCAGTAGTAGGGGGTTCCGCTGGAATGAGCAGTTCTTC